Reported below is one TCR beta chain. The sample holds a few counts of this clonotype. The antigen it binds to is not known. Base qualities were left out, and no much larger clone turns up one base away. This record comes from a study of tumor-infiltrating lymphocytes in primary liver carcinoma (dated by TCRdb to 2017 to 2019). Background for the entire study: A few patients with histopathologically diagnosed primary liver carcinoma underwent surgical resection in China between late 2015 and 2016. Across five regions of each liver tumor, along with adjacent normal tissue and blood, the study brought together TCRbeta repertoire sequencing, expression microarrays and whole-exome sequencing. A total of 35 specimens from 5 patients underwent TCRbeta repertoire sequencing, comprising 25 or so tumor regions, 5 adjacent noncancerous liver tissues and 5 peripheral blood samples. The five patients had tumors of stage T1-T3 N0M0, with maximum diameters ranging from about 4 to 11 cm. Samples yielded roughly 3.5 to 7.13 million productive TCRbeta reads; read depth did not differ significantly between tissue types. Of the five patients, three men and two women aged 30 to 69 years, four had hepatocellular carcinoma and one had combined HCC and intrahepatic cholangiocarcinoma. High reproducibility was observed for the technical replicate repertoires, with mean shared-clone rates roughly 0.92 and correlation coefficients above 0.98.

General study outcomes and caveats: The study included only five patients, and the authors note findings should be validated in a larger study. The top 250 clones accounted for a significantly greater share of the repertoire in tumors than in blood (p = 0.039). Repertoire overlap was higher between tumor regions (mean around 36%) than tumor-adjacent (approximately 17%) or tumor-blood (roughly 14%) pairs, consistent with antigen-driven expansion. Only the TCR beta chain was sequenced, which likely underestimates true repertoire diversity because unpaired alpha chains were not captured. Bulk unsorted samples precluded comparing CD4+ and CD8+ T cell repertoires.

V is cut by 8 bases and J by 4 bases, and the space between the germline ends is 15 bases. Counted from cysteine to phenylalanine, this CDR3 has 13 amino acids. The sequence is cut down to CDR3 DNA, 39 bases in frame from base 1. Via the germline V gene, CDR1 is MNHEY and CDR2 SVGEGT. Blood RNA was extracted from unsorted whole blood with TRIzol reagent; germline DNA came from the DNeasy Blood & Tissue kit. At the time of sampling, the patients were treatment-naive and had chronic HBV infection. Before surgery, approximately 3.8 milliliters of peripheral blood were drawn into K2EDTA tubes. TCRbeta-specific cDNA was reverse-transcribed from approximately 500 ng total RNA using a constant-region primer and ProtoScript II reverse transcriptase. Three nested multiplex PCR rounds, following a slightly modified ARM-PCR procedure, were used to build the TCRbeta libraries. Multiplex TRBV1-TRBV30 forward primers and a Cbeta reverse primer were used in the first two PCR rounds, each of which was run for 10 to 11 cycles. Sample barcodes and Illumina adapters were added in a final 25-cycle PCR using Deep VentR polymerase. Before sequencing, amplicons of 200-500 bp were purified from gel using a QIAquick gel extraction kit. The TCRbeta amplicons were sequenced with 250-bp paired-end reads on an Illumina HiSeq 2500. The paper's processing steps were these. Reads were quality-trimmed with Trimmomatic v0.33, and paired reads were merged with FLASH v1.2.11 to recover full CDR3 sequences. MiGEC v1.2.1b assigned V, D and J germline segments to the rearranged TCRbeta sequences. VDJtools v1.0.0 computed clonotype statistics and Shannon-Wiener diversity indices. To cut down on sampling bias, every analysis after diversity analysis relied on just the 250 most abundant clonotypes from each sample. The raw public reads went through TCRdb reprocessing: fastp at Q25, MiXCR clone calling, in-frame beta chains kept. Rows are unified per CDR3 protein, each entry keeping the most common DNA and genes. The V and J calls were determined by TCRdb, not by the authors. This sample comprises about 320,000 distinct CDR3 sequences, approximately 54% of them detected only once. Of the sample, approximately 15% is held by the ten largest clones.

The rearranged segments are TRBV6-2 or TRBV6-3 and TRBJ2-7; no D segment can be confidently identified. Sequencing was done on a sample of peripheral blood. The TCR was taken from a woman in her twenties or thirties with primary liver carcinoma and hepatitis B virus infection. The CDR3 in this case is CASDPGLKYEQYF. The sequenced DNA: TGTGCCAGCGACCCCGGTCTCAAATACGAGCAGTACTTC.